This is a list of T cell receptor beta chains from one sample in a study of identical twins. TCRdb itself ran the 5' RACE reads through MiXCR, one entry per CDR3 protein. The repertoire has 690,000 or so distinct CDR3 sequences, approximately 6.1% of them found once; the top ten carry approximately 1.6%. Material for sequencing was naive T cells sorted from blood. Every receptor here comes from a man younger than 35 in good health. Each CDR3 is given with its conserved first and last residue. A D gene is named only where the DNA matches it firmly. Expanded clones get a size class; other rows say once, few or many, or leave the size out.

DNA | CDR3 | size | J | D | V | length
TGTGCCAGCAGTTACGATAGGGTGGCGGCCGGGGAGCTGTTTTTT | CASSYDRVAAGELFF | many | TRBJ2-2 | - | TRBV6-2/TRBV6-3 | 15
TGTGCCAGCAGCAACAGGGTTGGCGGGACTAGCACAGATACGCAGTATTTT | CASSNRVGGTSTDTQYF | many | TRBJ2-3 | - | TRBV5-8 | 17
TGTGCCAGCACGAGGGGCGATTCCCTCTACGAGCAGTACTTC | CASTRGDSLYEQYF | - | TRBJ2-7 | - | TRBV6-2/TRBV6-3 | 14
TGTGCCAGCAAACCCGAGCGGGCTAGCACAGATACGCAGTATTTT | CASKPERASTDTQYF | few | TRBJ2-3 | - | TRBV27 | 15
TGTGCCAGCAGCCCACCTAGGACCTACGAGCAGTACTTC | CASSPPRTYEQYF | - | TRBJ2-7 | - | TRBV7-9 | 13
TGTGCCAGCAGTTTTGGGCCGGGTAGGAGGCAAGAGACCCAGTACTTC | CASSFGPGRRQETQYF | few | TRBJ2-5 | - | TRBV28 | 16
TGTGCCAGCAGCCGCAGGGTCCTAACCTACAATGAGCAGTTCTTC | CASSRRVLTYNEQFF | - | TRBJ2-1 | - | TRBV7-8 | 15
TGTGCCAGCAGCTTAAACCCCGGGACCCAGTACTTC | CASSLNPGTQYF | - | TRBJ2-5 | - | TRBV7-9 | 12
TGTGCCAGCAGCGCCTGGACTAGCGGGACTTACAATGAGCAGTTCTTC | CASSAWTSGTYNEQFF | few | TRBJ2-1 | TRBD2 | TRBV13 | 16
TGTGCCAGCAGTGAAAGGACCGACGATCAGCCCCAGCATTTT | CASSERTDDQPQHF | few | TRBJ1-5 | - | TRBV6-1 | 14
TGTGCCTGGACCCACGGTGGACCAGAAGCTTTCTTT | CAWTHGGPEAFF | - | TRBJ1-1 | - | TRBV30 | 12
TGTGCCAGCAGGAATCCGGGACTCCCCCGGGGACCCCTCCACTTT | CASRNPGLPRGPLHF | few | TRBJ1-6 | - | TRBV27 | 15
TGTGCCAGCAGTTATGGCTCTGGGGCCAACGTCCTGACTTTC | CASSYGSGANVLTF | many | TRBJ2-6 | - | TRBV6-5 | 14
TGCAGTGCTGGGGGACAGGGAGCGGGTGAGACCCAGTACTTC | CSAGGQGAGETQYF | few | TRBJ2-5 | TRBD1 | TRBV20-1 | 14
TGCAGTGCTAGAGAAGGAGGGCTTCACTCACCCCTCCACTTT | CSAREGGLHSPLHF | few | TRBJ1-6 | - | TRBV20-1 | 14
TGTGCCAGCAGACCCCTAGCGGGAGGGCCGACAGATACGCAGTATTTT | CASRPLAGGPTDTQYF | - | TRBJ2-3 | TRBD2 | TRBV11-2 | 16
TGCGCCAGCAGCTTGGTGGGACAGACCTACGAGCAGTACTTC | CASSLVGQTYEQYF | many | TRBJ2-7 | TRBD1 | TRBV5-1 | 14
TGTGCCAGCAGTTTGTACACCCAAGAGACCCAGTACTTC | CASSLYTQETQYF | few | TRBJ2-5 | - | TRBV12-3/TRBV12-4 | 13
TGTGCCACCAGTGATTTCCCCCCGGACAGACTCAACACAGATACGCAGTATTTT | CATSDFPPDRLNTDTQYF | - | TRBJ2-3 | - | TRBV24-1 | 18
TGTGCCAGCAGCGTAGCGGATGAGCAGTTCTTC | CASSVADEQFF | few | TRBJ2-1 | - | TRBV9 | 11
TGTGCCAGCAGTGAAGCGCTTCAAACCTCGAACACCGGGGAGCTGTTTTTT | CASSEALQTSNTGELFF | - | TRBJ2-2 | - | TRBV2 | 17
TGCGCCAGCAGCCAAGAACGACAGGGTGCGGGCAATGAGCAGTTCTTC | CASSQERQGAGNEQFF | - | TRBJ2-1 | TRBD1 | TRBV4-3 | 16
TGCAGTGCTAGAGGGTTCAGAAGAGAGACCCAGTACTTC | CSARGFRRETQYF | - | TRBJ2-5 | - | TRBV20-1 | 13